This is a list of T cell receptor beta chains from one sample in a study of human T cells and chemical hapten exposure. TCRdb re-called the 5' RACE reads through MiXCR, storing one row per CDR3 protein. Counted here are approximately 110,000 distinct CDR3 sequences, 19% occurring once; the ten biggest clones make up 2.5% to 3.5%. The receptors were gathered from a human donor in good health. Each CDR3 is given with its conserved first and last residue. D genes are given only for firm matches. A row's size may be missing; if present it is once, few, many or a size class.

clone_size j_call v_call d_call cdr3_nt cdr3_aa
few TRBJ2-1 TRBV28 TRBD2 TGTGCCAGCAGTGTCCCTTCCATGGGGAGCGGGAAGGGTAACAATGAGCAGTTCTTC CASSVPSMGSGKGNNEQFF
NA TRBJ2-7 TRBV11-2 TRBD2 TGTGCCAGCAGCCCGAGGGCTAGCGGGCCGATCTTCGAGCAGTACTTC CASSPRASGPIFEQYF
few TRBJ2-1 TRBV3-1 NA TGTGCCAGCAGTCGGACCGACAATGAGCAGTTCTTC CASSRTDNEQFF
few TRBJ1-5 TRBV4-2 TRBD1 TGTGCCAGCAGCCAGCCCCTGACAGGGGGCGGCCAGCCCCAGCATTTT CASSQPLTGGGQPQHF
NA TRBJ2-3 TRBV7-9 TRBD1 TGTGCCAGCAGCGGGATCGACAGGGCTGGCACAGATACGCAGTATTTT CASSGIDRAGTDTQYF
few TRBJ1-3 TRBV7-8 TRBD1 TGTGCCAGCACCCTCTGGGACAGCGGTTCTGGAAACACCATATATTTT CASTLWDSGSGNTIYF
NA TRBJ2-1 TRBV7-9 TRBD1 TGTGCCAGCAGCTCCCACCGCCTGACAGGGGGACATGAGCAGTTCTTC CASSSHRLTGGHEQFF
many TRBJ1-2 TRBV27 NA TGTGCCAGCAGCTCCGACAGACAGAACTATGGCTACACCTTC CASSSDRQNYGYTF
NA TRBJ1-5 TRBV7-8 NA TGTGCCAGCAGCCATAATGGGGGTCGGCAGCCCCAGCATTTT CASSHNGGRQPQHF
NA TRBJ2-3 TRBV11-1 NA TGTGCCAGCAGCCCAGGGGCACAAAGCACAGATACGCAGTATTTT CASSPGAQSTDTQYF
few TRBJ1-1 TRBV28 TRBD1 TGTGCCAGCAGTTCGATTCGACAGGGGCACACTGAAGCTTTCTTT CASSSIRQGHTEAFF
many TRBJ1-5 TRBV7-8 NA TGTGCCAGCAGGGGTCATAGCAATCAGCCCCAGCATTTT CASRGHSNQPQHF
few TRBJ1-3 TRBV29-1 NA TGCAGCGTTGAAGATGGTATACCCCTCCACAGGGACGCCGGAAACACCATATATTTT CSVEDGIPLHRDAGNTIYF
few TRBJ2-3 TRBV10-2 NA TGCGCCAGCAGCCCCGCAGCAGATACGCAGTATTTT CASSPAADTQYF
few TRBJ2-3 TRBV19 TRBD1 TGTGCCAGTAGTGGACAGGGAACAGATACGCAGTATTTT CASSGQGTDTQYF
many TRBJ1-2 TRBV11-2 NA TGTGCCAGCAGCTTCAGGAATAACTATGGCTACACCTTC CASSFRNNYGYTF
few TRBJ2-3 TRBV20-1 TRBD2 TGCAGTGCTAAATTAGCGGGAGTGACAGATACGCAGTATTTT CSAKLAGVTDTQYF
many TRBJ1-5 TRBV9 NA TGTGCCAGCAGCTCCACACCCGGGCAGCCCCAGCATTTT CASSSTPGQPQHF
NA TRBJ1-2 TRBV7-9 TRBD1 TGTGCCAGCAGCTTAGACGGGACAGAGTATGGCTACACCTTC CASSLDGTEYGYTF
few TRBJ2-3 TRBV5-1 NA TGCGCCAGCAGCACGTATAACCCTGGGTTT CASSTYNPGF
NA TRBJ2-7 TRBV27 TRBD2 TGTGCCAGCAGTTTAGGGGGGGACTACGAGCAGTACTTC CASSLGGDYEQYF
NA TRBJ2-3 TRBV24-1 NA TGTGCCACCAGTGATTTTTCCAGCACAGATACGCAGTATTTT CATSDFSSTDTQYF
NA TRBJ2-3 TRBV28 NA TGTGCCAGCAGTTTAGCGGAGGCCCAGCGCACAGATACGCAGTATTTT CASSLAEAQRTDTQYF
NA TRBJ2-7 TRBV12-3/TRBV12-4 NA TGTGCCAGCAGTTTGCGGCACCCTGGACCCTACGAGCAGTACTTC CASSLRHPGPYEQYF
few TRBJ2-1 TRBV20-1 TRBD2 TGCAGTGCCCAACCCAGCGGGGCCTCCTACAATGAGCAGTTCTTC CSAQPSGASYNEQFF
NA TRBJ1-3 TRBV7-2 NA TGTGCCAGCAGCCGGGACTTAGGGGTGTCTGGAAACACCATATATTTT CASSRDLGVSGNTIYF
NA TRBJ1-5 TRBV5-1 NA TGCGCCAGCAGCCAGGAGGCAGGGACCTACAATCAGCCCCAGCATTTT CASSQEAGTYNQPQHF
NA TRBJ2-7 TRBV10-3 NA TGTGCCATCAAAATCAGAAGGGACCTAAAACAGACCTACGAGCAGTACTTC CAIKIRRDLKQTYEQYF
few TRBJ1-2 TRBV5-1 NA TGCGCCAGCAGCTTGGGACACAGGCAAATCCCCTATGGCTACACCTTC CASSLGHRQIPYGYTF
NA TRBJ1-3 TRBV28 TRBD1 TGTGCCAGCAGTCCACTGGACAGGGCTGAAGGAAACACCATATATTTT CASSPLDRAEGNTIYF
few TRBJ2-1 TRBV10-2 TRBD2 TGCGCCAGCAGTGAGGGGACTAGCGGGATCGATGAGCAGTTCTTC CASSEGTSGIDEQFF
few TRBJ2-5 TRBV28 NA TGTGCCAGCGGGACCAGAACGGAGACCCAGTACTTC CASGTRTETQYF
few TRBJ2-4 TRBV5-1 NA TGCGCCTGCCCCCCGTCCAAAAACATTCAGTACTTC CACPPSKNIQYF
few TRBJ2-4 TRBV6-5 NA TGTGCCAGCAGTCCCATGGATCCGATTCCAGCCTTCCTAGCCAAAAACATTCAGTACTTC CASSPMDPIPAFLAKNIQYF